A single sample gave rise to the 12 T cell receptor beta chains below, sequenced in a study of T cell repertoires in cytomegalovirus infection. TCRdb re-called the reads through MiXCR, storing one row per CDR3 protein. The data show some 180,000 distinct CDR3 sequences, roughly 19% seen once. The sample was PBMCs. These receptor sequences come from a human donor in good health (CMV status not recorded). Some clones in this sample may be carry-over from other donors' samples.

CDR3 sequence: CASSLWTGTDTQYF. For the CDR3, the DNA is TGTGCCAGCAGCTTATGGACGGGCACAGATACGCAGTATTTT. The chain recombines TRBV7-2 with TRBJ2-3, with D unclear. CDR1 is SGHTA and CDR2 is FQGNSA in the germline V gene. This CDR3 is built from 14 residues. Trimming stripped 2 bases from V and 1 base from J, with 7 bases between.

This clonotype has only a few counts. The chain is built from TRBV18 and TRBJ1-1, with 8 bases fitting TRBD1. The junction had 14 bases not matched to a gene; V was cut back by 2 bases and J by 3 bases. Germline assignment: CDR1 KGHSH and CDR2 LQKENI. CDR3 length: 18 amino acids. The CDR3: CASSPLRQGNVGDTEAFF. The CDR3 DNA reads TGTGCCAGCTCACCATTGAGACAGGGGAATGTAGGGGACACTGAAGCTTTCTTT.

The CDR3 is CASSHRGGLEKLFF. The CDR3 DNA is TGTGCCAGCAGCCACCGAGGGGGGCTCGAAAAACTGTTTTTT. The chain recombines TRBV3-1 with TRBJ1-4, with D tentatively TRBD1 (6 bases). The V gene lost 3 bases and the J gene lost 8 bases, with 13 bases spanning the gap. The CDR3 totals 14 residues. Germline V gene data show CDR1 as LGHDT and CDR2 as YNNKEL (reference sequence).

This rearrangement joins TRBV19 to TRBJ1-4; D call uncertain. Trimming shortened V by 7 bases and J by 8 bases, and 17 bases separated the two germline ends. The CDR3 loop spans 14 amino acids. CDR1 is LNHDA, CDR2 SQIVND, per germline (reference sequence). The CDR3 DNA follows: TGTGCCAGTAATACGCCAGGCGCCGACGAAAAACTGTTTTTT. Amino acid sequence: CASNTPGADEKLFF.

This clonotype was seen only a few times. CDR3 in amino acids: CASSLMEGPKETQYF. For the CDR3, the DNA is TGTGCCAGCAGCTTAATGGAGGGCCCCAAAGAGACCCAGTACTTC. V gene TRBV7-9 combines with J gene TRBJ2-5; tentative D call: TRBD2 (6 bases). Trimming removed 2 bases at V and 3 bases at J, with 13 bases between. This CDR3 has 15 residues. Germline lookup yields CDR1 SEHNR and CDR2 FQNEAQ (reference sequence).

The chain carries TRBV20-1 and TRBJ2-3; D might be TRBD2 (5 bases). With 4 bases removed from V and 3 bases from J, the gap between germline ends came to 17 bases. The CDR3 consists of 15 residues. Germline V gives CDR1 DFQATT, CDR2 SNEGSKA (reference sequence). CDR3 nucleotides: TGCAGTGCTACGACTAAGGGTAGAGGTACAGATACGCAGTATTTT. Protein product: CSATTKGRGTDTQYF.

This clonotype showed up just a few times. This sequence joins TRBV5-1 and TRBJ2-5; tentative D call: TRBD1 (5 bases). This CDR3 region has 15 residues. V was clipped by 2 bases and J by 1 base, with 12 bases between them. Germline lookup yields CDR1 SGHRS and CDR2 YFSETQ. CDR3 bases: TGCGCCAGCAGCTTCGAAGCAGGGTTCCAAGAGACCCAGTACTTC. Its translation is CASSFEAGFQETQYF.

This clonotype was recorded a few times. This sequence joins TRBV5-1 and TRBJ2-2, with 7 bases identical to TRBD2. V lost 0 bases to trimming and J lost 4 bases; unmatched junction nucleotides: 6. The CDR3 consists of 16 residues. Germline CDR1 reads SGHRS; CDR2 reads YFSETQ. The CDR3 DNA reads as TGCGCCAGCAGCTTGGCTCTAGCGGAGGGCACCGGGGAGCTGTTTTTT. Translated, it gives CASSLALAEGTGELFF.

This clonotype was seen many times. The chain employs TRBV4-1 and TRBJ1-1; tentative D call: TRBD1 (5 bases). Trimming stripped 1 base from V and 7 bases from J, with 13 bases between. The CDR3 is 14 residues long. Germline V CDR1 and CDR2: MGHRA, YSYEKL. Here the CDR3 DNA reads TGCGCCAGCAGCCAAGTTTCGACCGGGGGTGAAGCTTTCTTT. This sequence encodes CASSQVSTGGEAFF.

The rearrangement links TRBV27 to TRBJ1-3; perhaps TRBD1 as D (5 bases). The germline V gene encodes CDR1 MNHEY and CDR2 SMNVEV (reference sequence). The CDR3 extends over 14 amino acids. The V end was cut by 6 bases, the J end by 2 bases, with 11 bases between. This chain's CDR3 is CASSLGAPGNTIYF. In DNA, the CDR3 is TGTGCCAGCAGCCTTGGGGCACCTGGAAACACCATATATTTT.

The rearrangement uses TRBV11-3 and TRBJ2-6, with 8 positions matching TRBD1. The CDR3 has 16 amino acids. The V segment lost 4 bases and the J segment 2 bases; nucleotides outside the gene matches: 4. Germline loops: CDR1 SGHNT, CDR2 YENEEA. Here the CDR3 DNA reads TGTGCCAGCAGCTCTCGGACAGGGACTGGGGCCAACGTCCTGACTTTC. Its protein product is CASSSRTGTGANVLTF.

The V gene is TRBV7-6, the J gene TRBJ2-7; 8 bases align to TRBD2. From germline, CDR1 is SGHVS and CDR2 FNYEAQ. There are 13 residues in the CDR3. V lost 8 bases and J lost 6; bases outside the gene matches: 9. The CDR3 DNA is TGTGCCAGCGGGCGGGGGGCGACGGGCGAGCAGTACTTC. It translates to CASGRGATGEQYF.